This T cell receptor beta chain was retrieved from a study of blood T cell repertoires in COVID-19 (dated by TCRdb to about 2020). Study-wide context: Collaborator samples came from the United States, Italy and Spain and covered acute and convalescent phases of COVID-19. The material from the prospective study consisted of cDNA or gDNA derived from T cells, B-cell-depleted T cells, or PBMCs. Deeply sampled blood TCRbeta repertoires from subjects exposed to, actively infected with, or recovered from COVID-19 were included in the dataset. The repertoires were made available in a free public database intended to serve as a resource for research on the immune response to SARS-CoV-2. The samples were drawn from the first 160 participants of the ongoing ImmuneRACE study and from about 1,200 subjects provided by 6 global collaborators. Nearly every sample came with metadata listing a de-identified subject ID, COVID-19 status, age in years and sex. Where available, HLA class I and class II types were taken from metadata supplied by the sample provider and were not determined by assay-based typing. Study-level results and caveats: The amount of clinical and demographic metadata varied by source and participant and was provided uncurated.

The immunoSEQ Assay, a bias-controlled multiplex PCR, was used to amplify TCRbeta CDR3 regions from genomic DNA. In the source study's methods: Within the assay, amplification of reference gene primers was used to estimate how many nucleated cells each sample contained. To quantify the absolute abundance of each unique TCRbeta CDR3 rearrangement, sequence reads were collapsed and filtered. For each sample, productive Simpson clonality was calculated as the square root of Simpson's diversity index across productive rearrangements. Entries here come from immuneACCESS through TCRdb and include only in-frame sequences with V and J called. Some clones fail to appear in such tables; in the studies checked, an unresolved V gene covers under half of the shortfall, and the cause of the remainder is unknown. V, J and clone size reflect that table, while D and trimming were determined from the DNA. This sample is represented by some 120,000 clones; approximately 85% of them were singletons. The ten largest account for around 3.2% of the sample.

To note about this clone: Its specific antigen is unknown. Base quality data are lacking; no much larger clone is found one base away.

At one collaborating source in Seattle, patients were enrolled during active infection and were followed longitudinally through the course of disease. Collaborating institutions collected whole blood in K2EDTA tubes following their own protocols. For TCRbeta analysis, collaborator samples were shipped as frozen whole blood, as isolated PBMCs, or as DNA extracted from either sample type. CDR1 and CDR2 were assigned from the germline V gene (reference sequence) as MNHEY and SMNVEV. CDR3 length: 13 amino acids, cysteine to phenylalanine. Here the CDR3 DNA is all that survives: 39 bases in frame from base 1. V lost 5 bases and J lost 1 base; the stretch between them is 6 bases long.

Sequenced: peripheral blood. The receptor was derived from a woman aged 80 or over with COVID-19, enrolled during active disease. Recombination linked TRBV27 to TRBJ1-5, with the D gene uncertain. At the DNA level, the sequence is TGTGCCAGCAGTCGAGAAAGCAATCAGCCCCAGCATTTT. This translates into CASSRESNQPQHF.